Following are 6 T cell receptor beta chains from one sample sequenced in a study of CD8+ T cells in alopecia areata. The treatment denotes: oral pan-JAK inhibitor, 5-10 mg twice daily. Sequencing used cDNA as its template, made by extracting RNA and reverse transcribing it. Assay used: immunoSEQ multiplex PCR; TCRdb lists only in-frame clones, some missing. The sample gives under 150,000 clones, 53% of which show up once; roughly 0.5% is in the top ten. The sequences come from CD4+ T cells sorted from blood, collected at week 4, from a patient treated with tofacitinib. These receptors all come from a human donor with alopecia areata.

This clone was seen more than once but under ten times. J is TRBJ2-3 and V is TRBV19; TRBD2 aligns across 8 bases. J gave up 5 bases and V 3 bases, and 13 bases lay outside the gene matches. This CDR3 has 17 residues. CDR1 and CDR2 from the germline V gene are LNHDA and SQIVND (reference sequence). CDR3 sequence reads: CASSISVGAGVGDTQYF. The CDR3 DNA follows: TGTGCCAGTAGTATTTCTGTCGGAGCGGGAGTAGGAGATACGCAGTATTTT. Combining the CDR3 with reference TRBV19 and TRBJ2-3 gives the whole variable domain DGGITQSPKYLFRKEGQNVTLSCEQNLNHDAMYWYRQDPGQGLRLIYYSQIVNDFQKGDIAEGYSVSREKKESFPLTVTSAQKNPTAFYLCASSISVGAGVGDTQYFGPGTRLTVL.

This clone appeared a few times. This chain joins TRBV5-1 and TRBJ1-1; D is possibly TRBD1 (6 bases). This CDR3 spans 15 amino acids. CDR1 is SGHRS, CDR2 YFSETQ, per germline. Trimming removed 2 bases from V and 2 bases from J, with 13 bases in between. The DNA of the CDR3 is TGCGCCAGCAGCTTCGGGCAGGGGATTAACACTGAAGCTTTCTTT. It yields the protein CASSFGQGINTEAFF.

The rearrangement links TRBV15 to TRBJ1-1; weak D call: TRBD1 (5 bases). In germline, CDR1 is LNHNV, CDR2 YYDKDF (reference sequence). The CDR3 has 14 residues. V was pared by 8 bases and J by 5 bases, with 18 bases between. CDR3 protein: CATDEGTRGTEAFF. CDR3 nucleotides: TGTGCCACCGACGAAGGGACTAGGGGTACTGAAGCTTTCTTT.

The genes are TRBV19 and TRBJ2-4; no clear D. With 5 bases removed from V and 3 bases from J, the gap between germline ends came to 5 bases. Germline CDR1 LNHDA, CDR2 SQIVND (reference sequence). The CDR3 runs 12 residues. As DNA, the CDR3 is TGTGCCAGTAGTTTAAGCAAAAACATTCAGTACTTC. Protein: CASSLSKNIQYF.

The chain employs TRBV27 and TRBJ1-5, with no clear D. The CDR3 extends over 9 amino acids. CDR1 is MNHEY and CDR2 is SMNVEV in the germline V gene (reference sequence). The germline V and J ends were trimmed by 6 bases and 12 bases, with 6 bases remaining between them. For the CDR3, the DNA is TGTGCCAGCAGGGAGCTCCAGCATTTT. This codes for CASRELQHF.

In this sample, this clone turned up many times. Distinct nucleotide sequences in the sample also encode this CDR3. This chain joins TRBV4-1 and TRBJ1-1, with no clear D. CDR1 and CDR2 from the germline V gene are MGHRA and YSYEKL. V was trimmed by 6 bases and J by 5 bases, leaving 7 bases between them. The CDR3 has 11 amino acids. The CDR3 region has the DNA TGCGCCAGCAGGCGAGATACTGAAGCTTTCTTT. Protein product: CASRRDTEAFF.